Ten or more counts support the clone carrying this T cell receptor beta chain. Its target is unknown. This entry is derived from a study of cytomegalovirus exposure and HLA in healthy donors. Overall study results and limits: Accurate predictions that matched the HLA-A and HLA-B alleles of most subjects were reportedly made from TCR beta sequences. Analyses of presence and absence presupposed an approximately uniform sequencing depth across donors.

The ends were cut back, 7 bases at V and 2 bases at J, with 12 bases in the middle. The CDR3 runs 15 residues. Germline-derived CDR1 and CDR2 are MNHEY and SVGAGI. The study ran its PCR with 60 Vbeta and 13 Jbeta primers. Original processing methods: Later, some 79 million unique TCR beta chains were counted in an analysis, and some 10 million of them were shared. Generated by immunoSEQ multiplex PCR, the TCRdb table keeps only in-frame clones and is missing some. D and trimming were read from the DNA, whereas the V and J calls and clone size are those reported in that table. Here the sample spans 110,000 or so clones, about 80% being singletons.

This sequence was found in a woman aged 40 to 50 in good health and CMV-seropositive. The chain has TRBV6-5 and TRBJ2-6; D is possibly TRBD1 (6 bases). The material sequenced was PBMCs. Written as DNA, the CDR3 is TGTGCCAGCACCATAAGACAGGCTGGGGCCAACGTCCTGACTTTC. Translated: CASTIRQAGANVLTF.